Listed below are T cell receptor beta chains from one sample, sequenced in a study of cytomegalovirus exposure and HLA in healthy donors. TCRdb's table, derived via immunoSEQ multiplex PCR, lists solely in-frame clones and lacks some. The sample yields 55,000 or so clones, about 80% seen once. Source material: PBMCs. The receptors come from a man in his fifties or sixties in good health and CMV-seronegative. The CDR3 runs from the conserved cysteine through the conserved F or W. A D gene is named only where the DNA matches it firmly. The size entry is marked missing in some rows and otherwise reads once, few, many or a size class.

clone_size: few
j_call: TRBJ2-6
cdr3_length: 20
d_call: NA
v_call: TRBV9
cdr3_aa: CASSGYIRGAPTSGANVLTF
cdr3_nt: TGTGCCAGCAGCGGATACATCCGGGGGGCCCCCACTTCTGGGGCCAACGTCCTGACTTTC

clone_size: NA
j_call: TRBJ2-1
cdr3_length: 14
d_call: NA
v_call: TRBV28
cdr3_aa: CASSLLQGYNEQFF
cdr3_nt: TGTGCCAGCAGTTTACTACAGGGTTATAATGAGCAGTTCTTC

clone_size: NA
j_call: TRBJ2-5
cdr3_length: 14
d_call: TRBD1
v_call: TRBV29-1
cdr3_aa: CSGWDSGRGVTQYF
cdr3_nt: TGCAGCGGTTGGGACAGCGGTCGAGGGGTGACCCAGTACTTC

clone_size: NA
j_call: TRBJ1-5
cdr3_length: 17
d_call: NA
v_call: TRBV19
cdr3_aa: CASSIDLRSPSNQPQHF
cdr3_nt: TGTGCCAGTAGTATAGATCTCCGCAGTCCTAGCAATCAGCCCCAGCATTTT

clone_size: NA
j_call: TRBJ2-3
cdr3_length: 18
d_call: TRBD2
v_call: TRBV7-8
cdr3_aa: CASSLDGGSGGATDTQYF
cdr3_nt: TGTGCCAGCAGCTTAGATGGTGGGAGCGGGGGGGCCACAGATACGCAGTATTTT

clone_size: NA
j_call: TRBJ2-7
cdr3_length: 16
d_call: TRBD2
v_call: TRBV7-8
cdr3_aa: CASTTLTSGGTYEQYF
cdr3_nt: TGTGCCAGCACCACCCTAACTAGCGGGGGGACCTACGAGCAGTACTTC

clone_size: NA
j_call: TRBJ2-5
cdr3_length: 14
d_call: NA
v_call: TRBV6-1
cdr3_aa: CASSDALAGETQYF
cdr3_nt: TGTGCCAGCAGTGACGCGTTGGCAGGGGAGACCCAGTACTTC

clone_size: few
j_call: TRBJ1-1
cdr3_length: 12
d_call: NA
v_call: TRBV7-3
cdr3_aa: CASSLGGAEAFF
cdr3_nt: TGTGCCAGCAGCTTAGGGGGGGCTGAAGCTTTCTTT

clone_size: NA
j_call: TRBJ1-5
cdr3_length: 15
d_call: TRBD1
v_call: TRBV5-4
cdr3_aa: CASSSGTGSNQPQHF
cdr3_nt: TGTGCCAGCAGCTCCGGGACAGGGAGCAATCAGCCCCAGCATTTT

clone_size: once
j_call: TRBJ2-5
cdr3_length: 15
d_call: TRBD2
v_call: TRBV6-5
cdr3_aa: CASSYAAGVQETQYF
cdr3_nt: TGTGCCAGCAGTTATGCAGCGGGGGTTCAAGAGACCCAGTACTTC

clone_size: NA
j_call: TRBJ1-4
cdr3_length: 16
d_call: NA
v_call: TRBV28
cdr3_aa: CASRNPGKGTNEKLFF
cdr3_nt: TGTGCCAGCAGGAACCCAGGGAAGGGAACTAATGAAAAACTGTTTTTT

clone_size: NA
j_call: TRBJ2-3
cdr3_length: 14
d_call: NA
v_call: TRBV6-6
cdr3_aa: CASSPTASTDTQYF
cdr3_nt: TGTGCCAGCAGCCCGACAGCTAGCACAGATACGCAGTATTTT

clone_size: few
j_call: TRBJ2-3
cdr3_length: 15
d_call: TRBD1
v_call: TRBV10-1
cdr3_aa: CASSEGQGSTDTQYF
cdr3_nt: TGCGCCAGCAGTGAGGGACAGGGTAGCACAGATACGCAGTATTTT

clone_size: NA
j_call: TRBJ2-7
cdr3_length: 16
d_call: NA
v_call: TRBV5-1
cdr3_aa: CASSLALGAGAGEQYF
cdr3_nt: TGCGCCAGCAGCTTGGCACTTGGGGCAGGGGCAGGGGAGCAGTACTTC

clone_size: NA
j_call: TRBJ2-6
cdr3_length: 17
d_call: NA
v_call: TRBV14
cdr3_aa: CASSQGTVFSGANVLTF
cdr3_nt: TGTGCCAGCAGCCAAGGGACAGTTTTCTCTGGGGCCAACGTCCTGACTTTC

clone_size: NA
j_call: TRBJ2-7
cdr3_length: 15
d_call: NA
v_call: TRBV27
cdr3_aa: CASKVGGGRDYEQYF
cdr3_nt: TGTGCCAGCAAAGTTGGGGGGGGCAGGGACTACGAGCAGTACTTC

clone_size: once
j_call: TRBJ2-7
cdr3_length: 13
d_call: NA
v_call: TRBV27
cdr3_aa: CASSLTRLYEQYF
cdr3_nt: TGTGCCAGCAGTCTGACTCGATTATACGAGCAGTACTTC

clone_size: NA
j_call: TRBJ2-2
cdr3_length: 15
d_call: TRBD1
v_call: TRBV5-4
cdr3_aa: CASSDRQGLSRELFF
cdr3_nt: TGTGCCAGCAGCGACCGACAGGGTCTCTCCCGGGAGCTGTTTTTT

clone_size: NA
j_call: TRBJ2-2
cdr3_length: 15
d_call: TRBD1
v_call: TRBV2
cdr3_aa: CASSGRQGAPGELFF
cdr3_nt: TGTGCCAGCAGTGGCAGACAGGGGGCGCCCGGGGAGCTGTTTTTT

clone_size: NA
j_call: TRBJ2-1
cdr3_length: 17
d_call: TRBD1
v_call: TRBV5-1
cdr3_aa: CASSAWVRTGSNNEQFF
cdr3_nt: TGCGCCAGCAGCGCTTGGGTAAGGACAGGGTCGAACAATGAGCAGTTCTTC

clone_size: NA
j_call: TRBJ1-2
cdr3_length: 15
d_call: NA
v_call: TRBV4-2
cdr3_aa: CASSQDTAANYGYTF
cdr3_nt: TGTGCCAGCAGCCAAGATACAGCCGCTAACTATGGCTACACCTTC

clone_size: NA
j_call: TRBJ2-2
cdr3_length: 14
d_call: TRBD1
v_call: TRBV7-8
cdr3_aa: CASSSAGGTGELFF
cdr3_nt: TGTGCCAGCAGCTCCGCAGGGGGCACCGGGGAGCTGTTTTTT

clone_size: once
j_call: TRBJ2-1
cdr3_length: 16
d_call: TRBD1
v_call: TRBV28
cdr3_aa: CASSLSGTGGVNEQFF
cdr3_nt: TGTGCCAGCAGTCTCTCCGGGACAGGGGGTGTCAATGAGCAGTTCTTC

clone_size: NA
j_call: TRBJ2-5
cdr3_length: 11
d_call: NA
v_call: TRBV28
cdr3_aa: CASISGETQYF
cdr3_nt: TGTGCCAGCATTTCGGGAGAGACCCAGTACTTC

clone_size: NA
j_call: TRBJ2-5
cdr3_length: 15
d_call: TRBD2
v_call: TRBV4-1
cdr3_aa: CASSQGTSAKETQYF
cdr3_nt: TGCGCCAGCAGCCAGGGGACTAGCGCAAAAGAGACCCAGTACTTC

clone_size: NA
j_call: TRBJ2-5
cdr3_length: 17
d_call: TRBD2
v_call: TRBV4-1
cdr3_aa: CASSQGNSGGRGETQYF
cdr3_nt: TGCGCCAGCAGCCAAGGAAATAGCGGGGGCCGGGGGGAGACCCAGTACTTC

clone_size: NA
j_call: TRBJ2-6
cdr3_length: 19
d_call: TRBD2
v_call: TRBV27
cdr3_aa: CASSSITSGGISGANVLTF
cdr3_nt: TGTGCCAGCAGTTCAATAACTAGCGGGGGTATCTCTGGGGCCAACGTCCTGACTTTC

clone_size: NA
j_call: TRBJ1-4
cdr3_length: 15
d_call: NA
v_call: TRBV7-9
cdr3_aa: CASSPNLVENEKLFF
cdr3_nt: TGTGCCAGCAGCCCTAACCTGGTTGAAAATGAAAAACTGTTTTTT

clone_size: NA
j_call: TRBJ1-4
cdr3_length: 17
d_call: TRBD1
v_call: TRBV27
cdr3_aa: CASSRTGTGLVGEKLFF
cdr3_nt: TGTGCCAGCAGCAGAACCGGGACAGGGCTGGTAGGAGAAAAACTGTTTTTT

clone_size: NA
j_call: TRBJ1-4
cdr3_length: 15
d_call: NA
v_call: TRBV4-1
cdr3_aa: CASSQVGRGYEKLFF
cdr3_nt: TGCGCCAGCAGCCAAGTCGGCAGGGGTTATGAAAAACTGTTTTTT